The present T cell receptor beta chain was sequenced within a study of blood T cell repertoires in COVID-19. Study-level background: There were acute and convalescent COVID-19 samples, and they came from the United States, Italy and Spain. The analysed material was cDNA or gDNA that came from T cells, B-cell-depleted T cells, or PBMCs.

Per germline, CDR1 MNHNY and CDR2 SVGAGI (reference sequence). V was shortened by 6 bases and J by 0 bases, with 12 bases between the two germline ends. This CDR3 is built from 15 residues. Authors' processing steps: Using reference gene primer amplification, nucleated cell counts were estimated. The table came from immunoSEQ multiplex PCR; TCRdb's copy has only in-frame clones and leaves some out. Clone size and the V and J calls come from that table; the DNA yielded D and trimming. The table includes more than 150,000 clones, around 80% detected once. The chain is built from TRBV6-6 and TRBJ1-3; D unresolved. This sequence originates from an elderly woman with active or convalescent COVID-19. Sequencing was performed on peripheral blood. CDR3 amino acids: CASSRRGSSGNTIYF. CDR3 DNA: TGTGCCAGCAGCCGCCGAGGGAGCTCTGGAAACACCATATATTTT.